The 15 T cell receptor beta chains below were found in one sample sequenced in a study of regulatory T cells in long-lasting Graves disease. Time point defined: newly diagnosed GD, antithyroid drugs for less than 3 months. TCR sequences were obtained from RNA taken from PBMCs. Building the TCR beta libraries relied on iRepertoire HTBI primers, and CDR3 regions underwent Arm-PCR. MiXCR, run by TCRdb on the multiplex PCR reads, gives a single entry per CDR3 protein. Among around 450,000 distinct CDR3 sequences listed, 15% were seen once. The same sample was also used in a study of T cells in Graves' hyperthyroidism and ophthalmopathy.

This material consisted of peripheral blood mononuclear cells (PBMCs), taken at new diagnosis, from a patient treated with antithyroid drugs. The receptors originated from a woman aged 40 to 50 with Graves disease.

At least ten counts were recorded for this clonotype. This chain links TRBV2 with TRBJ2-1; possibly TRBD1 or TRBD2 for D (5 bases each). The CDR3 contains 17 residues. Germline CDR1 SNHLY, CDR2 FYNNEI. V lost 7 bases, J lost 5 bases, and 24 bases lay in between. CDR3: CASKTHLGALGNNEQFF. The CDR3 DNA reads TGTGCCAGCAAGACCCACCTAGGGGCCCTCGGGAACAATGAGCAGTTCTTC.

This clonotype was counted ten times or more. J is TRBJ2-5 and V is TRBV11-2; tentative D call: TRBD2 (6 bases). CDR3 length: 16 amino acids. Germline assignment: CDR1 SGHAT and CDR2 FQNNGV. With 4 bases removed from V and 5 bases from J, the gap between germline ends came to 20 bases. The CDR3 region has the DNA TGTGCCAGCAGCTACATGACTGGGGGGACCGGGGAGACCCAGTACTTC. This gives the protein CASSYMTGGTGETQYF.

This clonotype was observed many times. This CDR3 reads CASSLIPYNEQFF. In DNA, the CDR3 is TGTGCCAGCAGCTTAATCCCCTACAATGAGCAGTTCTTC. The V gene is TRBV7-2, the J gene TRBJ2-1; D call uncertain. CDR1 is SGHTA and CDR2 is FQGNSA in the germline V gene. The CDR3 extends over 13 amino acids. V was shortened by 2 bases and J by 2 bases, with 4 bases between the two germline ends.

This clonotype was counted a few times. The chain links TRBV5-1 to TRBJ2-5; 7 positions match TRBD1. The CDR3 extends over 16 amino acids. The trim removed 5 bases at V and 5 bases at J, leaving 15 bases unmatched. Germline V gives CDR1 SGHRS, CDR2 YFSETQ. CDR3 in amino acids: CASSEGPKAGGETQYF. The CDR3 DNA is TGCGCCAGCAGTGAGGGTCCCAAGGCAGGGGGTGAGACCCAGTACTTC.

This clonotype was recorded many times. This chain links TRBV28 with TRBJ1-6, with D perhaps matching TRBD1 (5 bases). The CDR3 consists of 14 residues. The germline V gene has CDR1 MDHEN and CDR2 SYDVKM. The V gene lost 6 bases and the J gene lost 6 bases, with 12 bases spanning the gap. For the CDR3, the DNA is TGTGCCAGCAGGCGGGGGATCGGTAATTCACCCCTCCACTTT. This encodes CASRRGIGNSPLHF.

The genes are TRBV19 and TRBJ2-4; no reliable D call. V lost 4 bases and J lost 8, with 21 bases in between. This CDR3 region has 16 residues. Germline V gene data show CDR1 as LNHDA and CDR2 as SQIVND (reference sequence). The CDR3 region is CASSTNLVSAQYIQYF. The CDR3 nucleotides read TGTGCCAGTAGTACGAATTTGGTTTCTGCACAGTACATTCAGTACTTC.

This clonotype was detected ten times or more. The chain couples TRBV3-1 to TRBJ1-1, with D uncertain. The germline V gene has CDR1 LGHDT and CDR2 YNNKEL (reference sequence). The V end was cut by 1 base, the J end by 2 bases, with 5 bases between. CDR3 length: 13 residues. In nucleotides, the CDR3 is TGTGCCAGCAGCCAAGCAGTAAACACTGAAGCTTTCTTT. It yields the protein CASSQAVNTEAFF. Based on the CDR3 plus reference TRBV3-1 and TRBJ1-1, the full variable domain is DTAVSQTPKYLVTQMGNDKSIKCEQNLGHDTMYWYKQDSKKFLKIMFSYNNKELIINETVPNRFSPKSPDKAHLNLHINSLELGDSAVYFCASSQAVNTEAFFGQGTRLTVV.

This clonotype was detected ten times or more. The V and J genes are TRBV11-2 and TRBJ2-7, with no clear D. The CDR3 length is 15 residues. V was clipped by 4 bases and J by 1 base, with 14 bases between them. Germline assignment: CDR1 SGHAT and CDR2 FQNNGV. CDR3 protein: CASSSTPASSYEQYF. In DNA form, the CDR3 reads TGTGCCAGCAGCTCAACACCCGCCAGTTCCTACGAGCAGTACTTC.

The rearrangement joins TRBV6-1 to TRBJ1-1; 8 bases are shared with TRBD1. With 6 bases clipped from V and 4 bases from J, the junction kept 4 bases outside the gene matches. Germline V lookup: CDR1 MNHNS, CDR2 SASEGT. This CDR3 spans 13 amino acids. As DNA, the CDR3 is TGTGCCAGCAGCAGGGGGCGAGTCACTGAAGCTTTCTTT. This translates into CASSRGRVTEAFF.

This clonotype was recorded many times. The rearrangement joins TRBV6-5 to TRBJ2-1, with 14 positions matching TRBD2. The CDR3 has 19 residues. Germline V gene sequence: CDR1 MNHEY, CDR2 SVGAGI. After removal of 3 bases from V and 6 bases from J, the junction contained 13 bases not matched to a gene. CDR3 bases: TGTGCCAGCAGTTATGTTCCCGGGACTAGCGGGAGTGAGTCCAATGAGCAGTTCTTC. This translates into CASSYVPGTSGSESNEQFF.

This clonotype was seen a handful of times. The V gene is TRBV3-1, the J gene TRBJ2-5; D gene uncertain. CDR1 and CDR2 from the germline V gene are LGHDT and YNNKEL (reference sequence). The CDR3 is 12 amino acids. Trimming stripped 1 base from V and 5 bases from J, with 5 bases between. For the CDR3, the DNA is TGTGCCAGCAGCCAAGTCACGGAGACCCAGTACTTC. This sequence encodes CASSQVTETQYF.

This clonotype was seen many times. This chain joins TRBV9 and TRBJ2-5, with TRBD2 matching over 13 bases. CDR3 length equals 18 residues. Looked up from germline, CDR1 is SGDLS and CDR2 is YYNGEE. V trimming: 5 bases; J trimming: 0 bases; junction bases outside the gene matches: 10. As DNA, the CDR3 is TGTGCCAGCAGTCCAGGACTAGCGGGAGACCCGTACCAAGAGACCCAGTACTTC. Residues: CASSPGLAGDPYQETQYF. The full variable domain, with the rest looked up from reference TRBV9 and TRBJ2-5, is DSGVTQTPKHLITATGQRVTLRCSPRSGDLSVYWYQQSLDQGLQFLIQYYNGEERAKGNILERFSAQQFPDLHSELNLSSLELGDSALYFCASSPGLAGDPYQETQYFGPGTRLLVL.

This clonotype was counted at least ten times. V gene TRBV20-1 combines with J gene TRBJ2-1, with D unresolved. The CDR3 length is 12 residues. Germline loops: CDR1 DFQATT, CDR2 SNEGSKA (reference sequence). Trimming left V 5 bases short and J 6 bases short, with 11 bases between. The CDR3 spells CSALPRFNEQFF. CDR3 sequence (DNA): TGCAGTGCTCTTCCGCGCTTCAATGAGCAGTTCTTC.

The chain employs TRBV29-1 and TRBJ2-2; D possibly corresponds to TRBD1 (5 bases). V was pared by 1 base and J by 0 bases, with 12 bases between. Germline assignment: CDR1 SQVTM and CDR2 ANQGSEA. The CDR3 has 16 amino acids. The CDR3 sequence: CSVEAAGFANTGELFF. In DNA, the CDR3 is TGCAGCGTTGAAGCGGCAGGGTTCGCGAACACCGGGGAGCTGTTTTTT.

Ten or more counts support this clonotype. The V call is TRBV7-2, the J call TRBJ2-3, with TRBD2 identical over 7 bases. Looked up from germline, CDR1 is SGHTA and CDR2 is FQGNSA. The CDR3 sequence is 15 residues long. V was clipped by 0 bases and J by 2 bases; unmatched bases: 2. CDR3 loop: CASSLAGGNTDTQYF. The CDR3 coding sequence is TGTGCCAGCAGCTTAGCGGGAGGGAACACAGATACGCAGTATTTT.